This TCR beta chain stems from a study of cytomegalovirus exposure and HLA in healthy donors. General study points: Within an earlier analysis, most TCR beta V segments proved productive either about 90% or about 30% of the time. When presence/absence was analysed, sequencing depth was taken to be roughly uniform across donors.

In the PCR, 60 Vbeta and 13 Jbeta primers were used. The assay was immunoSEQ multiplex PCR, and TCRdb's table has in-frame clones only and misses some. The sample shows 120,000 or so clones, 80% of them seen only once. Per germline, CDR1 MDHEN and CDR2 SYDVKM. The CDR3 sequence is 14 residues long. Trimming left V 6 bases short and J 9 bases short, with 15 bases between. About this clone: Its antigen is still unknown.

This receptor was taken from a man aged 25 to 45 in good health and CMV-seronegative. Sequencing was performed on PBMCs. This rearrangement joins TRBV28 to TRBJ1-6; D possibly corresponds to TRBD1 (6 bases). CDR3 sequence: CASSPQGQGSPLHF. The DNA of the CDR3 is TGTGCCAGCAGCCCGCAGGGGCAGGGTTCACCCCTCCACTTT. Supplemented by reference TRBV28 and TRBJ1-6, the full variable domain reads DVKVTQSSRYLVKRTGEKVFLECVQDMDHENMFWYRQDPGLGLRLIYFSYDVKMKEKGDIPEGYSVSREKKERFSLILESASTNQTSMYLCASSPQGQGSPLHFGNGTRLTVT.